This T cell receptor beta chain was recorded in a study of T-cell reconstitution after alpha-beta-depleted transplantation in children. A TCRbeta library incorporating unique molecular identifiers was prepared. TCRdb used MiXCR to reprocess the PCR reads, holding one entry per CDR3 protein. The sample consists of about 610,000 distinct CDR3 sequences, more than 9% of them appearing once. Regarding this clonotype: One junction end disagrees with the germline gene, perhaps due to a read error.

The CDR3 runs 12 residues. Germline lookup yields CDR1 DFQATT and CDR2 SNEGSKA (reference sequence). This clonotype originated in a human donor who donated a stem cell graft to a child with acute myeloid leukemia. V gene TRBV20-1 combines with J gene TRBJ2-7; D is perhaps TRBD2 (6 bases). The specimen comprised PBMCs from the stem cell graft donor, sampled from the stem cell graft. CDR3 in amino acids: CSASRTGSGLDF. The CDR3 nucleotides are TGCAGTGCCAGTAGAACAGGAAGCGGGCTCGACTTC.